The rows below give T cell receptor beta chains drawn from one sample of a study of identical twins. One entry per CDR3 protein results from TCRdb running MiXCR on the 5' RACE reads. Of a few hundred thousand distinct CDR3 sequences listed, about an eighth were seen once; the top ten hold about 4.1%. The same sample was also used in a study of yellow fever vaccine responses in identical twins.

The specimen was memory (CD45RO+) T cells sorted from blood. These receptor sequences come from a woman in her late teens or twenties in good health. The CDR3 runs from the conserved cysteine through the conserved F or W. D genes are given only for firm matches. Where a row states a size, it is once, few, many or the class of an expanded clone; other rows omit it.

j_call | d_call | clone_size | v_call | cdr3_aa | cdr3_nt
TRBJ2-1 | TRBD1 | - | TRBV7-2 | CASSHRRTGGFDEQFF | TGTGCCAGCAGCCACAGGAGGACAGGGGGCTTTGATGAGCAGTTCTTC
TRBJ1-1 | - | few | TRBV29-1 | CSAGGEGRTEAFF | TGCAGCGCCGGAGGGGAGGGTCGCACTGAAGCTTTCTTT
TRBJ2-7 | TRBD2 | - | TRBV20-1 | CSASGGPTYEQYF | TGCAGTGCGTCGGGAGGGCCCACCTACGAGCAGTACTTC
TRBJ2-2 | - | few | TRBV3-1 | CASSPWGSGNTGELFF | TGTGCCAGCAGCCCTTGGGGGTCAGGGAACACCGGGGAGCTGTTTTTT
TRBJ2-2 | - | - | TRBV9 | CASSPAVATGELFF | TGTGCCAGCAGCCCAGCGGTGGCGACCGGGGAGCTGTTTTTT
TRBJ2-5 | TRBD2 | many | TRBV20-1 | CSARDVREAGETQYF | TGCAGTGCTAGAGATGTACGGGAGGCCGGGGAGACCCAGTACTTC
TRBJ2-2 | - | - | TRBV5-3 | CARGPGLRANTGELFF | TGTGCCAGGGGCCCTGGGCTCAGAGCGAACACCGGGGAGCTGTTTTTT
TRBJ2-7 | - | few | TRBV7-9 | CASSLEPSGYQYF | TGTGCCAGCAGCTTAGAGCCCTCGGGGTATCAGTACTTC
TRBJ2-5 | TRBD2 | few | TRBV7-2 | CASSLRSGGDVGKTQYF | TGTGCCAGCAGCTTACGTAGCGGGGGGGATGTGGGAAAGACCCAGTACTTC
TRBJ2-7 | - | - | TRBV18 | CASSPESGIGPYEQYF | TGTGCCAGCTCGCCGGAATCCGGGATAGGGCCCTACGAGCAGTACTTC
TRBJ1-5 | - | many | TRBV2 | CASSEGGAGNQPQHF | TGTGCCAGCAGTGAAGGAGGGGCAGGCAATCAGCCCCAGCATTTT
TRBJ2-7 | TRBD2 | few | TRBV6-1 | CASSKAGGPGRSSYEQYF | TGTGCCAGCAGTAAAGCGGGAGGCCCCGGAAGGAGCTCCTACGAGCAGTACTTC
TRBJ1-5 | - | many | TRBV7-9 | CASSSQGWDQPQHF | TGTGCCAGCAGCTCCCAGGGGTGGGATCAGCCCCAGCATTTT
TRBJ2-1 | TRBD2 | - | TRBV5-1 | CASSFGLAGPGNEQFF | TGCGCCAGCAGCTTTGGACTAGCGGGGCCTGGAAATGAGCAGTTCTTC
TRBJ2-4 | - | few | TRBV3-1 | CASSHGTGNIQYF | TGTGCCAGCAGCCATGGGACTGGAAACATTCAGTACTTC
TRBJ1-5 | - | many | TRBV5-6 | CASSSSGPRSHQPQHF | TGTGCCAGCAGTTCCTCGGGACCGAGATCTCATCAGCCCCAGCATTTT
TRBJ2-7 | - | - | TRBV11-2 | CASSLVGSTYEQYF | TGTGCCAGCAGCTTAGTGGGAAGTACCTACGAGCAGTACTTC
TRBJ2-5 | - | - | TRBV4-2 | CASSQEQEETQYF | TGTGCCAGCAGCCAAGAACAGGAAGAGACCCAGTACTTC
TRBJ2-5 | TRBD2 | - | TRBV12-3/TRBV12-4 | CASSRLAGAIQETQYF | TGTGCCAGCAGCAGGCTAGCGGGGGCGATCCAAGAGACCCAGTACTTC
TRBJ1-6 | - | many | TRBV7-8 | CASSLDRNSPLHF | TGTGCCAGCAGCTTAGACAGGAATTCACCCCTCCACTTT
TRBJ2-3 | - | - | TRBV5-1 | CASSLESGPTDTQYF | TGCGCCAGCAGCTTGGAATCCGGACCGACAGATACGCAGTATTTT
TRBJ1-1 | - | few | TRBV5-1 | CASTPGGGNTEAFF | TGCGCCAGCACCCCGGGAGGGGGGAACACTGAAGCTTTCTTT
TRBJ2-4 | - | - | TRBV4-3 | CASSQEATLAKNIQYF | TGCGCCAGCAGCCAAGAGGCCACTTTAGCCAAAAACATTCAGTACTTC
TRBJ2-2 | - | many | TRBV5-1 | CASSLETANTGELFF | TGCGCCAGCAGCTTGGAGACAGCGAACACCGGGGAGCTGTTTTTT
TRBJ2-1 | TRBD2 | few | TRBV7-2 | CASSLGRMTSGRNEQFF | TGTGCCAGCAGCTTAGGACGTATGACTAGCGGGAGAAATGAGCAGTTCTTC
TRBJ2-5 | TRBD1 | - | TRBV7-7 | CASSSTGALGETQYF | TGTGCTAGCAGCTCGACAGGGGCATTGGGGGAGACCCAGTACTTC
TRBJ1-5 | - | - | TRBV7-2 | CASSVGGRGNQPQHF | TGTGCCAGCAGCGTTGGGGGTCGGGGCAATCAGCCCCAGCATTTT
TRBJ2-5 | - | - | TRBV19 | CASTGAARETQYF | TGTGCCAGTACCGGGGCAGCCAGGGAGACCCAGTACTTC
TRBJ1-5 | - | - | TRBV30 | CAWSPGGNQPQHF | TGTGCCTGGAGTCCAGGAGGCAATCAGCCCCAGCATTTT
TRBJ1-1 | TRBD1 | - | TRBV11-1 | CASSFDRGFNTEAFF | TGTGCCAGCAGCTTTGACAGGGGTTTCAACACTGAAGCTTTCTTT
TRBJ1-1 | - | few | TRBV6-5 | CASSFGGNRVNTEAFF | TGTGCCAGCAGTTTTGGGGGGAATCGGGTGAACACTGAAGCTTTCTTT
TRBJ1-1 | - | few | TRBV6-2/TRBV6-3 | CASSSPPGDTEAFF | TGTGCCAGCAGTTCCCCCCCCGGGGACACTGAAGCTTTCTTT
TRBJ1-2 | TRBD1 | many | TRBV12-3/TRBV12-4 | CASSSGQATYGYTF | TGTGCCAGCAGTTCGGGACAGGCGACTTATGGCTACACCTTC
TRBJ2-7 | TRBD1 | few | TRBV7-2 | CASSSAQGAIYEQYF | TGTGCCAGCAGCTCAGCACAGGGGGCGATTTACGAGCAGTACTTC
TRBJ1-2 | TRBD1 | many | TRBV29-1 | CSVAPGQGSGYTF | TGCAGCGTCGCTCCGGGACAGGGGTCTGGCTACACCTTC
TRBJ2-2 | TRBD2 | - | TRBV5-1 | CASSMSGATGELFF | TGCGCCAGCAGCATGAGCGGGGCCACCGGGGAGCTGTTTTTT
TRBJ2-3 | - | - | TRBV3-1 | CACSKQVAGTDTQYF | TGTGCCTGCAGCAAGCAGGTGGCTGGCACAGATACGCAGTATTTT
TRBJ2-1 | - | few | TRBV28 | CASSWYNEQFF | TGTGCCAGCAGTTGGTACAATGAGCAGTTCTTC
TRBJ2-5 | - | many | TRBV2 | CASRQGEETQYF | TGTGCCAGCCGTCAGGGTGAAGAGACCCAGTACTTC
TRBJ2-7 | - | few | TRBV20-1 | CSASREAYEQYF | TGCAGTGCTAGTCGAGAGGCCTACGAGCAGTACTTC
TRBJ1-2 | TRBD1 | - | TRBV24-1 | CATSDFRTGGYGYTF | TGTGCCACCAGTGATTTCCGGACAGGGGGCTATGGCTACACCTTC
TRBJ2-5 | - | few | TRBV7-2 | CASSPGRKKQETQYF | TGTGCCAGCAGCCCGGGACGGAAAAAACAAGAGACCCAGTACTTC
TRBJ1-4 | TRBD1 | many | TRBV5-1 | CASSLEGGSTGEKLFF | TGCGCCAGCAGCTTGGAAGGGGGCAGTACTGGTGAAAAACTGTTTTTT
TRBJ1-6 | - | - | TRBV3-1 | CASSQANSPLHF | TGTGCCAGCAGCCAAGCGAACTCACCCCTCCACTTT
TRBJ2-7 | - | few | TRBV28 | CASSSLGTHTYEQYF | TGTGCCAGCAGCTCCCTGGGGACCCATACCTACGAGCAGTACTTC
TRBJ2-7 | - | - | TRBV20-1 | CCASLGAAEPSYEQYF | TGCTGTGCTAGCCTAGGGGCGGCAGAGCCCTCCTACGAGCAGTACTTC
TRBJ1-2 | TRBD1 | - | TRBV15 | CATSRTRQGANYGYTF | TGTGCCACCAGCAGAACAAGACAGGGTGCTAACTATGGCTACACCTTC
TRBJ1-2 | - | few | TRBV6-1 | CASSNPGITNYGYTF | TGTGCCAGCAGTAATCCAGGGATTACTAACTATGGCTACACCTTC
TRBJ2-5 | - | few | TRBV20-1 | CSARSHLGKSGETQYF | TGCAGTGCCAGATCGCATCTAGGGAAAAGTGGAGAGACCCAGTACTTC
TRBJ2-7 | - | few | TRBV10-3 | CAISESTPDVAYEQYF | TGTGCCATCAGTGAGTCGACTCCGGACGTGGCCTACGAGCAGTACTTC
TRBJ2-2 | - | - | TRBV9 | CASSRFGAPAVTGELFF | TGTGCCAGCAGCCGTTTCGGGGCCCCCGCGGTGACCGGGGAGCTGTTTTTT
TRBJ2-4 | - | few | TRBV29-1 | CSVEVRGTNIQYF | TGCAGCGTTGAGGTTAGGGGGACGAACATTCAGTACTTC
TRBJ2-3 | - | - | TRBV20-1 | CSARDAGAGTDTQYF | TGCAGTGCTAGAGACGCCGGAGCAGGTACAGATACGCAGTATTTT
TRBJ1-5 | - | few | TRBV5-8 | CASSSGTRIRGNQPQHF | TGTGCCAGCAGTTCCGGGACACGGATACGGGGTAATCAGCCCCAGCATTTT
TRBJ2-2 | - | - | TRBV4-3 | CASSQDLGLGYGELFF | TGCGCCAGCAGCCAAGATTTGGGGTTAGGGTATGGGGAGCTGTTTTTT
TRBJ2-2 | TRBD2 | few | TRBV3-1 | CASNAGGRTGELFF | TGTGCCAGTAACGCGGGAGGGAGAACCGGGGAGCTGTTTTTT
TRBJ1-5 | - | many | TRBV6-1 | CASTPGQGTQPQHF | TGTGCCAGCACCCCAGGGCAGGGGACTCAGCCCCAGCATTTT
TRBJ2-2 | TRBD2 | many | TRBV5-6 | CASSPGLAGSPGELFF | TGTGCCAGCAGCCCCGGACTAGCGGGATCCCCCGGGGAGCTGTTTTTT
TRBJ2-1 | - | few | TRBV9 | CASSVEDYLYNEQFF | TGTGCCAGCAGCGTAGAGGACTATCTTTACAATGAGCAGTTCTTC
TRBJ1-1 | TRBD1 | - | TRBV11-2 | CASIQNSQGAEAFF | TGTGCCAGCATCCAGAATTCCCAGGGGGCGGAAGCTTTCTTT